The rows below give T cell receptor beta chains drawn from one sample of a study of CD8+ T cells in alopecia areata. Clones were read by immunoSEQ multiplex PCR, and TCRdb kept only the in-frame ones, dropping some. The table includes hundreds of thousands of clones, 66% detected once. The sample in question was CD4+ T cells sorted from blood, obtained at week 44, from a patient treated with tofacitinib. All receptors come from a human donor with alopecia areata. CDR3s include the opening cysteine and the closing phenylalanine or tryptophan. A D gene is named only where the DNA matches it firmly. Part of the rows lack a size; the others show once, few, many or a class for expanded clones.

size: -
D: -
J: TRBJ2-5
V: TRBV4-3
length: 15
CDR3: CASSQDSTNQETQYF
DNA: TGCGCCAGCAGCCAAGATTCAACTAACCAAGAGACCCAGTACTTC

size: once
D: -
J: TRBJ1-4
V: TRBV30
length: 13
CDR3: CAWMNRDNEKLFF
DNA: TGTGCCTGGATGAACAGAGATAACGAAAAACTGTTTTTT

size: -
D: TRBD1
J: TRBJ1-2
V: TRBV30
length: 13
CDR3: CAWSQGQLYGYTF
DNA: TGTGCCTGGAGTCAGGGACAGCTTTATGGCTACACCTTC

size: -
D: TRBD1
J: TRBJ1-1
V: TRBV4-3
length: 15
CDR3: CASSQDLQGGFEAFF
DNA: TGCGCCAGCAGCCAAGATCTTCAGGGGGGCTTCGAAGCTTTCTTT

size: -
D: TRBD1
J: TRBJ2-7
V: TRBV19
length: 15
CDR3: CASSIKAGTGNEQYF
DNA: TGTGCCAGTAGTATCAAGGCCGGGACAGGGAACGAGCAGTACTTC

size: -
D: TRBD1
J: TRBJ2-7
V: TRBV30
length: 13
CDR3: CAWSTGQVYEQYF
DNA: TGTGCCTGGAGTACGGGACAGGTATACGAGCAGTACTTC

size: -
D: -
J: TRBJ2-6
V: TRBV5-1
length: 15
CDR3: CASNLDPNGANVLTF
DNA: TGCGCCAGCAATTTGGACCCCAATGGGGCCAACGTCCTGACTTTC

size: -
D: -
J: TRBJ1-2
V: TRBV7-9
length: 12
CDR3: CASSHPNYGYTF
DNA: TGTGCCAGCTCGCACCCTAACTATGGCTACACCTTC

size: -
D: -
J: TRBJ1-2
V: TRBV18
length: 17
CDR3: CASSPRSGASTNYGYTF
DNA: TGTGCCAGCTCACCCCGTTCAGGGGCTTCGACTAACTATGGCTACACCTTC

size: -
D: TRBD1
J: TRBJ1-3
V: TRBV11-2
length: 15
CDR3: CASSPGQGPGNTIYF
DNA: TGTGCCAGCAGCCCCGGACAGGGTCCAGGAAACACCATATATTTT

size: -
D: TRBD1
J: TRBJ1-1
V: TRBV20-1
length: 10
CDR3: CSSRGQSAFF
DNA: TGCAGTTCCAGGGGGCAATCGGCTTTCTTT

size: few
D: -
J: TRBJ2-7
V: TRBV29-1
length: 11
CDR3: CSVGALYEQYF
DNA: TGCAGCGTAGGCGCGTTATACGAGCAGTACTTC

size: -
D: TRBD1
J: TRBJ2-5
V: TRBV5-1
length: 14
CDR3: CASSSGTDQETQYF
DNA: TGCGCCAGCAGCTCCGGGACAGACCAAGAGACCCAGTACTTC

size: -
D: -
J: TRBJ2-3
V: TRBV7-2
length: 14
CDR3: CASSRDLLTDTQYF
DNA: TGTGCCAGCAGCCGGGACTTACTCACAGATACGCAGTATTTT

size: -
D: -
J: TRBJ1-6
V: TRBV5-1
length: 15
CDR3: CASSLAARSSSPLHF
DNA: TGCGCCAGCAGCTTGGCCGCACGTTCCAGTTCACCCCTCCACTTT

size: -
D: -
J: TRBJ2-7
V: TRBV29-1
length: 12
CDR3: CSVDGFRNEQYF
DNA: TGCAGCGTTGACGGGTTTAGGAACGAGCAGTACTTC

size: few
D: -
J: TRBJ1-1
V: TRBV9
length: 14
CDR3: CASSAFQGNTEAFF
DNA: TGTGCCAGCAGCGCTTTTCAGGGGAACACTGAAGCTTTCTTT

size: many
D: TRBD1
J: TRBJ2-1
V: TRBV2
length: 13
CDR3: CASFIGTAGEQFF
DNA: TGTGCCAGCTTTATCGGGACAGCTGGTGAGCAGTTCTTC

size: -
D: TRBD1
J: TRBJ1-6
V: TRBV5-1
length: 16
CDR3: CASSFNQQGARSPLHF
DNA: TGCGCCAGCAGCTTCAATCAGCAGGGGGCGAGGTCACCCCTCCACTTT